The 5 T cell receptor beta chains listed next were all sequenced from one sample in a study of OX40 agonist ivuxolimab in advanced cancers. Clones were read by immunoSEQ multiplex PCR, and TCRdb kept only the in-frame ones, dropping some. The profile shows more than 75,000 clones, around 90% of them singletons. The sample in question was CD4+ or CD8+ T cells sorted from blood, obtained in a trial of the OX40 agonist ivuxolimab. The source of these receptors is an adult with an advanced solid tumor such as melanoma, head and neck, liver or kidney cancer.

V is TRBV28 and J is TRBJ1-2; 8 nucleotides match TRBD1. This CDR3 is 15 amino acids long. V gave up 5 bases and J gave up 7 bases; unmatched junction bases: 12. Germline lookup yields CDR1 MDHEN and CDR2 SYDVKM. The CDR3 DNA sequence: TGTGCCAGCAGTCCGATGGACAGGGAGATTGGTGGCTACACCTTC. It is translated as CASSPMDREIGGYTF.

The genes are TRBV19 and TRBJ1-2, with 7 bases aligning to TRBD1. The CDR3 has 15 residues. Germline loops: CDR1 LNHDA, CDR2 SQIVND (reference sequence). With V trimmed by 3 bases and J by 4 bases, 8 bases remained unmatched. CDR3 loop: CASSMENRGSYGYTF. The CDR3 DNA reads as TGTGCCAGTAGTATGGAGAACAGGGGATCCTATGGCTACACCTTC. Based on the CDR3 plus reference TRBV19 and TRBJ1-2, the full variable domain is DGGITQSPKYLFRKEGQNVTLSCEQNLNHDAMYWYRQDPGQGLRLIYYSQIVNDFQKGDIAEGYSVSREKKESFPLTVTSAQKNPTAFYLCASSMENRGSYGYTFGSGTRLTVV.

J is TRBJ1-3 and V is TRBV5-1; weak D call: TRBD1 (6 bases). Germline CDR1 is SGHRS and CDR2 is YFSETQ. Trimming left V 1 base short and J 6 bases short, with 20 bases between. CDR3 length: 17 residues. This chain's CDR3 is CASSLSNGQIRENTIYF. The CDR3 DNA reads TGCGCCAGCAGCTTGTCCAACGGACAGATTCGAGAAAACACCATATATTTT.

There are a few counts of this clone. V usage is TRBV14 and J usage is TRBJ2-4; 7 bases line up with TRBD1. The length of the CDR3 is 15 residues. Germline V gene sequence: CDR1 SGHDN, CDR2 FVKESK. Trimming took 4 bases from V and 7 from J; bases not matched to a gene: 10. The CDR3 DNA follows: TGTGCCAGCAGCCGAGAACAGGGGCGACTCAACATTCAGTACTTC. Its protein product is CASSREQGRLNIQYF. The full variable domain, with the rest looked up from reference TRBV14 and TRBJ2-4, is EAGVTQFPSHSVIEKGQTVTLRCDPISGHDNLYWYRRVMGKEIKFLLHFVKESKQDESGMPNNRFLAERTGGTYSTLKVQPAELEDSGVYFCASSREQGRLNIQYFGAGTRLSVL.

The V call is TRBV5-1, the J call TRBJ2-3; either TRBD1 or TRBD2 may supply D (6 bases each). The V end lost 4 bases, the J end lost 4 bases, and 19 bases lay between the germline ends. CDR3 length: 16 residues. Germline CDR1 is SGHRS and CDR2 is YFSETQ. In DNA form, the CDR3 reads TGCGCCAGCAGCCCCACAGGGAAGGAGGGATCAGATACGCAGTATTTT. Its translation: CASSPTGKEGSDTQYF.